What follows is one TCR beta chain and its context. The target antigen is unknown. Blood draws occurred at baseline, cycle 4 day 1, and cycle 7 day 1. The source of the sample is a study of OX40 agonist ivuxolimab in advanced cancers. Assay used: immunoSEQ multiplex PCR; TCRdb lists only in-frame clones, some missing. The table has 95,000 to 150,000 clones, approximately 90% seen once; the top ten hold under 0.95%. Findings and caveats of the study: The study found that CD8+ T cells averaged more expanded clones than CD4+.

This clonotype was sampled from an adult with an advanced solid tumor such as melanoma, head and neck, liver or kidney cancer. The sequencing here drew on CD4+ or CD8+ T cells sorted from blood, taken in a trial of the OX40 agonist ivuxolimab.

The chain's CDR3 is CASSLVAGFRNEQYF. CDR3 nucleotide sequence: TGTGCCAGCAGTTTAGTAGCGGGGTTCAGGAACGAGCAGTACTTC. V and J are TRBV28 and TRBJ2-7; 8 positions match TRBD2. J was trimmed by 5 bases and V by 2 bases; bases with no gene match: 8. This CDR3 comprises 15 residues. The V gene's germline CDR1 is MDHEN and CDR2 SYDVKM. Together with reference TRBV28 and TRBJ2-7, the CDR3 gives the full variable domain: DVKVTQSSRYLVKRTGEKVFLECVQDMDHENMFWYRQDPGLGLRLIYFSYDVKMKEKGDIPEGYSVSREKKERFSLILESASTNQTSMYLCASSLVAGFRNEQYFGPGTRLTVT.